The clone carrying this T cell receptor (beta chain) was observed at least ten times. The data originate from a study of regulatory T cells in long-lasting Graves disease. V lost 3 bases and J lost 4; bases outside the gene matches: 10. The CDR3 sequence is 16 residues long. Arm-PCR of CDR3 regions and iRepertoire HTBI primers were the basis on which TCR beta libraries were built. TCRdb ran MiXCR on the multiplex PCR reads and lists one entry per CDR3 protein. The sample carries 400,000 to 500,000 distinct CDR3 sequences, 15% recorded once. Time point denoted: newly diagnosed GD, antithyroid drugs for less than 3 months. Extracted PBMC RNA gave rise to the TCR library. The sample was also linked to a second study, of T cells in Graves' hyperthyroidism and ophthalmopathy.

The starting material was peripheral blood mononuclear cells (PBMCs), obtained at new diagnosis, from a patient treated with antithyroid drugs. This chain joins TRBV12-3 or TRBV12-4 and TRBJ1-1; 8 positions agree with TRBD1. This clonotype was obtained from a woman aged 25 to 39 with Graves disease. The CDR3 here is CASSFEGADRATEAFF. The CDR3 nucleotides are TGTGCCAGCAGTTTCGAGGGGGCGGACAGGGCCACTGAAGCTTTCTTT.